These 31 T cell receptor beta chains share one sample of origin, sequenced in a study of blood T cell repertoires in COVID-19 (dated by TCRdb to 2020 to 2021). Library preparation used the immunoSEQ multiplex PCR assay. Entries here come from immuneACCESS through TCRdb and include only in-frame sequences with V and J called. Some clones fail to appear in such tables; in the studies checked, an unresolved V gene covers under half of the shortfall, and the cause of the remainder is unknown. This sample gives 200,000 or so clones in total; around 83% of them show up just once. Approximately 2% of the sample is held by the ten biggest clonotypes. The sequenced sample was peripheral blood. The source is a man aged 35 to 55 who had recovered from COVID-19.

CDR3 amino acids: CASSHPSGTPTKDTQYF. In nucleotides, the CDR3 is TGCGCCAGCAGCCACCCTTCCGGGACACCCACGAAAGATACGCAGTATTTT. The rearrangement links TRBV4-1 to TRBJ2-3; D may be TRBD1 (6 bases). Germline V gene sequence: CDR1 MGHRA, CDR2 YSYEKL. This CDR3 region has 17 residues. V was clipped by 3 bases and J by 5 bases, with 21 bases between them.

In regard to this clone: At one end, the junction sequence differs from germline, possibly due to a read error. This chain joins TRBV7-6 and TRBJ2-7; 10 bases agree with TRBD2. CDR3 length equals 15 residues. Germline V gene sequence: CDR1 SGHVS, CDR2 FNYEAQ. Written as DNA, the CDR3 is TGTGCCAGCAGCATAGCGGGGGGTTTCTCCTACGAGCAGTACTTC. Translated, it gives CASSIAGGFSYEQYF.

V gene TRBV9 combines with J gene TRBJ2-5; the D gene is possibly TRBD1 (5 bases). Trimming cost V 1 base and J 4 bases, with 11 bases left between them. Per the germline V gene, CDR1 is SGDLS and CDR2 is YYNGEE. This CDR3 has 14 amino acids. DNA for the CDR3: TGTGCCAGCAGCGTATCTGGACACGGAGAGACCCAGTACTTC. The encoded protein is CASSVSGHGETQYF.

V gene TRBV7-7 combines with J gene TRBJ2-2, with unresolved D. Germline CDR1 and CDR2: SSHAT and FNYEAQ (reference sequence). V dropped 1 base and J dropped 2 bases, with 5 bases sitting between them. The CDR3 loop spans 14 amino acids. Here the CDR3 reads CASSLDSNTGELFF. The CDR3 DNA is TGTGCCAGCAGCTTAGACAGCAACACCGGGGAGCTGTTTTTT.

The chain links TRBV7-2 to TRBJ2-5; a possible D gene is TRBD1 (5 bases). Trimming shortened V by 2 bases and J by 5 bases, and 9 bases separated the two germline ends. CDR1 and CDR2 from the germline V gene are SGHTA and FQGNSA. CDR3 length equals 13 residues. CDR3: CASSLQGAETQYF. In nucleotides, the CDR3 is TGTGCCAGCAGCTTACAAGGGGCGGAGACCCAGTACTTC.

The rearrangement uses TRBV19 and TRBJ2-7, with D uncertain. Between the trimmed V and J ends, which lost 4 bases and 2 bases, there was a span of 12 bases. This CDR3 has 14 amino acids. CDR1 and CDR2 from the germline V gene are LNHDA and SQIVND (reference sequence). This CDR3 reads CASSSRANPYEQYF. CDR3 sequence (DNA): TGTGCCAGTAGTAGCCGAGCGAACCCCTACGAGCAGTACTTC.

The sample holds one count of this clone. V gene TRBV15 combines with J gene TRBJ1-2, with D perhaps TRBD1 (5 bases). This CDR3 spans 14 amino acids. V was trimmed by 1 base and J by 7 bases, leaving 13 bases between them. Per the germline V gene, CDR1 is LNHNV and CDR2 is YYDKDF (reference sequence). Here the CDR3 reads CATSRAGWRFGYTF. The DNA of the CDR3 is TGTGCCACCAGCAGAGCAGGGTGGCGGTTTGGCTACACCTTC.

V is TRBV15 and J is TRBJ2-2, with D maybe TRBD1 (6 bases). Trimming took 1 base from V and 0 from J, leaving 6 bases between them. Germline V gene lookup returns CDR1 LNHNV and CDR2 YYDKDF (reference sequence). The CDR3 extends over 15 amino acids. The CDR3 DNA reads as TGTGCCACCAGCAGAGGGGACACGAACACCGGGGAGCTGTTTTTT. Its translation: CATSRGDTNTGELFF.

This clone turned up a few times. The J gene is TRBJ2-7, the V gene TRBV11-3; D is uncertain. V was clipped by 5 bases and J by 3 bases, with 11 bases between them. CDR1 and CDR2 (germline): SGHNT, YENEEA. The CDR3 length is 13 residues. The CDR3 sequence is CASSPQAIYEQYF. CDR3 DNA: TGTGCCAGCAGCCCCCAGGCTATCTACGAGCAGTACTTC.

V is TRBV10-1 and J is TRBJ2-7; 12 nucleotides agree with TRBD2. The junction had 6 bases not matched to a gene; V was cut back by 0 bases and J by 3 bases. CDR3 length: 17 amino acids. CDR1 and CDR2 (germline): WNHNN, SYGVQD (reference sequence). The CDR3 bases are TGCGCCAGCAGTGAGTCCCGGACTAGCGGGACGTACTACGAGCAGTACTTC. It specifies CASSESRTSGTYYEQYF.

Turning to this clone: Other nucleotide sequences in the sample specify the same CDR3. J is TRBJ2-1 and V is TRBV12-3 or TRBV12-4; a weak D match, TRBD1 (6 bases). This CDR3 contains 12 residues. V gave up 2 bases and J gave up 7 bases, with 6 bases separating them. The DNA of the CDR3 is TGTGCCAGCAGTTTAAGGGGGAATGAGCAGTTCTTC. Amino acid sequence: CASSLRGNEQFF.

This chain uses TRBV30 with TRBJ1-4; D unclear. The CDR3 is 18 amino acids. Germline assignment: CDR1 GTSNPN and CDR2 SVGIG (reference sequence). Trimming took 0 bases from V and 2 from J, leaving 19 bases between them. CDR3 coding DNA: TGTGCCTGGAGTGTCTTTGGAGGTGGAGTAGCGACTAATGAAAAACTGTTTTTT. Residues: CAWSVFGGGVATNEKLFF.

This rearrangement joins TRBV18 to TRBJ1-4, with 7 positions matching TRBD1. The CDR3 runs to 16 residues. J was trimmed by 4 bases and V by 2 bases; bases with no gene match: 7. Germline values: CDR1 KGHSH, CDR2 LQKENI. CDR3 nucleotides: TGTGCCAGCTCACCATTCGCGGGACAGATTAATGAAAAACTGTTTTTT. It encodes CASSPFAGQINEKLFF.

This chain joins TRBV5-1 and TRBJ2-5; D may be TRBD1 (5 bases). Trimming pared 6 bases from V and 2 bases from J, leaving 11 bases between. This CDR3 region has 13 residues. CDR1 and CDR2 from the germline V gene are SGHRS and YFSETQ. The CDR3 DNA follows: TGCGCCAGCACAGGACAAGAACAAGAGACCCAGTACTTC. It specifies CASTGQEQETQYF.

This clone has just one count. The CDR3 here is CASSKDRGGADTQYF. As DNA, the CDR3 is TGTGCCAGCTCAAAAGACAGGGGCGGTGCAGATACGCAGTATTTT. This chain uses TRBV18 with TRBJ2-3; 8 bases are shared with TRBD1. Germline V gives CDR1 KGHSH, CDR2 LQKENI. V shed 5 bases, J shed 4 bases, and the junction held 8 bases outside the gene matches. CDR3 length: 15 residues.

Comment on this clone: The junction departs from the called germline gene at one end, perhaps through a read error. The chain is built from TRBV27 and TRBJ1-1, with TRBD1 matching over 7 bases. Germline-derived CDR1 and CDR2 are MNHEY and SMNVEV (reference sequence). This CDR3 comprises 14 residues. In nucleotides, the CDR3 is TGTGCCAGCAGATTATGGACAGGGAACACTGAAGCTTTCTTT. Its protein product is CASRLWTGNTEAFF.

The chain recombines TRBV2 with TRBJ2-2; weak D call: TRBD1 (5 bases). Per germline, CDR1 SNHLY and CDR2 FYNNEI. CDR3 size: 13 residues. Trimming removed 11 bases from V and 6 bases from J, with 16 bases in between. Here the CDR3 DNA reads TGTGCCGGAACGACAGAAACGGCCGGGGAGCTGTTTTTT. Translated, it gives CAGTTETAGELFF.

This chain links TRBV10-3 with TRBJ2-5, with a tentative D call TRBD2 (5 bases). Germline values: CDR1 ENHRY, CDR2 SYGVKD. The CDR3 totals 13 residues. Trimming took 0 bases from V and 5 from J, leaving 7 bases between them. The CDR3 loop reads CAISESAGETQYF. The CDR3 nucleotides read TGTGCCATCAGTGAGTCGGCGGGCGAGACCCAGTACTTC.

This clone was found a few times. The chain has TRBV28 and TRBJ1-5; maybe TRBD1 (6 bases). Germline V gene data show CDR1 as MDHEN and CDR2 as SYDVKM. This CDR3 is 14 amino acids long. Trimming took 7 bases from V and 3 from J, leaving 13 bases between them. The CDR3 loop is CASTSTGYNQPQHF. The CDR3 nucleotides read TGTGCCAGCACCTCGACAGGATACAATCAGCCCCAGCATTTT.

The rearrangement joins TRBV6-2 or TRBV6-3 to TRBJ2-2; TRBD1 matches at 10 bases. Germline CDR1 and CDR2: MNHEY and SVGEGT. The CDR3 is 17 residues long. J lost 2 bases, V lost 5 bases, and 8 bases had no gene match. This chain's CDR3 is CASSVTGTGANTGELFF. CDR3 bases: TGTGCCAGCAGTGTCACCGGGACAGGGGCCAACACCGGGGAGCTGTTTTTT.

This clone appeared a few times. V usage is TRBV19 and J usage is TRBJ2-5; 15 bases align to TRBD2. After removal of 3 bases from V and 1 base from J, the junction contained 0 bases not matched to a gene. The CDR3 contains 16 residues. CDR1 and CDR2 from the germline V gene are LNHDA and SQIVND (reference sequence). CDR3 sequence: CASSMGLAGGQETQYF. CDR3 sequence (DNA): TGTGCCAGTAGTATGGGACTAGCGGGGGGCCAAGAGACCCAGTACTTC. Complete variable domain (other parts from reference TRBV19 and TRBJ2-5): DGGITQSPKYLFRKEGQNVTLSCEQNLNHDAMYWYRQDPGQGLRLIYYSQIVNDFQKGDIAEGYSVSREKKESFPLTVTSAQKNPTAFYLCASSMGLAGGQETQYFGPGTRLLVL.

The rearrangement joins TRBV27 to TRBJ2-3, with TRBD2 matching 7 bases. The germline CDR1 and CDR2 sequences are MNHEY and SMNVEV (reference sequence). CDR3 size: 14 residues. V was clipped by 0 bases and J by 6 bases; unmatched bases: 3. Here the CDR3 DNA reads TGTGCCAGCAGTTTATCTGGGCGGGGGGATACGCAGTATTTT. This encodes CASSLSGRGDTQYF.

DNA of the CDR3: TGTGCCAGCAGTTACTCCGCCGGGAACACTGAAGCTTTCTTT. It translates to CASSYSAGNTEAFF. The chain links TRBV6-6 to TRBJ1-1; no clear D gene. V was trimmed by 0 bases and J by 1 base, leaving 6 bases between them. CDR1 is MNHNY, CDR2 SVGAGI, per germline (reference sequence). The CDR3 contains 14 residues.

This sequence joins TRBV6-6 and TRBJ1-5; 10 bases align to TRBD1. Germline loops: CDR1 MNHNY, CDR2 SVGAGI (reference sequence). The length of the CDR3 is 18 residues. Unmatched junction bases numbered 11, after V lost 6 bases and J lost 0 bases. The CDR3 nucleotides are TGTGCCAGCAGGCGACAGGGGGCGGGAGTTTATAGCAATCAGCCCCAGCATTTT. Protein sequence: CASRRQGAGVYSNQPQHF.

The chain recombines TRBV9 with TRBJ2-2, with 7 bases fitting TRBD1. V shed 0 bases and J 5 bases; nucleotides not matched to a gene: 4. Germline CDR1 and CDR2: SGDLS and YYNGEE. This CDR3 is built from 15 residues. The CDR3 DNA reads as TGTGCCAGCAGCGTAGGACAGGGCGGGACCGGGGAGCTGTTTTTT. Translating it yields CASSVGQGGTGELFF.

The rearrangement uses TRBV4-1 and TRBJ1-1; 7 bases match TRBD1. CDR3 size: 15 residues. The V segment lost 4 bases and the J segment 4 bases; nucleotides outside the gene matches: 9. Germline assignment: CDR1 MGHRA and CDR2 YSYEKL. CDR3 DNA sequence: TGCGCCAGCAGCCCTATGGGACAGAGGGGCACTGAAGCTTTCTTT. Amino acids: CASSPMGQRGTEAFF.

This clone was seen more than once but under ten times. The chain employs TRBV27 and TRBJ1-3; no clear D. CDR3 length equals 10 residues. The V gene's germline CDR1 is MNHEY and CDR2 SMNVEV (reference sequence). The ends were cut back, 4 bases at V and 12 bases at J, with 7 bases in the middle. CDR3 nucleotides: TGTGCCAGCAGTTCCCCTATCATATATTTT. Its translation: CASSSPIIYF.

V usage is TRBV11-3 and J usage is TRBJ1-6; D uncertain. Germline CDR1 and CDR2: SGHNT and YENEEA. The CDR3 extends over 14 amino acids. The germline V and J ends were trimmed by 5 bases and 0 bases, with 5 bases remaining between them. In DNA, the CDR3 is TGTGCCAGCAGCCTTAGCTCCTATAATTCACCCCTCCACTTT. Protein: CASSLSSYNSPLHF.

The chain carries TRBV3-1 (or the pseudogene TRBV3-2) and TRBJ2-7; D not resolved. Germline assignment: CDR1 LGHDT and CDR2 YNNKEL (reference sequence). Trimming stripped 4 bases from V and 0 bases from J, with 10 bases between. CDR3 length: 14 residues. The CDR3 region is CASSLMRSSYEQYF. DNA of the CDR3: TGTGCCAGCAGCCTTATGAGGAGCTCCTACGAGCAGTACTTC.

This clone appeared once. The chain joins TRBV3-1 (or the pseudogene TRBV3-2) to TRBJ1-2; TRBD1 is a possible D gene (5 bases). The CDR3 runs 15 residues. The V and J ends lost 0 bases and 5 bases respectively, with 13 bases between them. CDR1 and CDR2 from the germline V gene are LGHDT and YNNKEL (reference sequence). CDR3: CASSQEAAGRYGYTF. The CDR3 nucleotides read TGTGCCAGCAGCCAAGAGGCTGCGGGGCGATATGGCTACACCTTC.

This clone was seen just once. The chain has TRBV30 and TRBJ1-4; D is ambiguous. The CDR3 sequence is 13 residues long. Germline V gene sequence: CDR1 GTSNPN, CDR2 SVGIG (reference sequence). V was pared by 4 bases and J by 1 base, with 7 bases between. The CDR3 nucleotides are TGTGCCTGGACGGTAAGAACTAATGAAAAACTGTTTTTT. Protein product: CAWTVRTNEKLFF.